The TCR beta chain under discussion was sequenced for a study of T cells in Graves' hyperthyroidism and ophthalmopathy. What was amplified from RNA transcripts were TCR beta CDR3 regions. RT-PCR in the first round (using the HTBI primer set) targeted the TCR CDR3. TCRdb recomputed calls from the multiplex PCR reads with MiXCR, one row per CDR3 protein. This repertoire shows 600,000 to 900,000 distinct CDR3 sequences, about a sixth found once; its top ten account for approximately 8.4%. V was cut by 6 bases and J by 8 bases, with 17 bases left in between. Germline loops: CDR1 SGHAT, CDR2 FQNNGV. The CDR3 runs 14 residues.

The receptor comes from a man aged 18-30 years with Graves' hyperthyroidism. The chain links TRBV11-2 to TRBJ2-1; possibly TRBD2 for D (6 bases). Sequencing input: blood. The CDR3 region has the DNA TGTGCCAGCAGTACCACACGGGGGTGGGATGAGCAGTTCTTC. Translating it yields CASSTTRGWDEQFF.